The T cell receptor beta chain described here comes from a study of T cell repertoires in cytomegalovirus infection. At the level of the study: Recently identified HLA-C-restricted CMV epitopes were among the peptides used. Signatures in public TCR beta sequences pointed to both CMV infection and matching HLA type.

About this clonotype: Antigen: not known.

CDR1 is MNHEY, CDR2 SMNVEV, per germline (reference sequence). The CDR3 is 13 residues long. The V end was cut by 7 bases, the J end by 2 bases, with 11 bases between. TCRdb independently ran MiXCR on the reads; one entry per CDR3 protein. The repertoire holds approximately 1,000,000 distinct CDR3 sequences, with approximately 31% as singletons. General study results and limits: HLA-C-restricted TCR beta clonotypes specific for CMV led the ex vivo response. Cumulative frequency (of public TCR beta family members) identified carriers of CMV plus the relevant HLA.

The V gene is TRBV27, the J gene TRBJ1-2; D gene unclear. The sample consisted of cultured CD8+ T cells from PBMCs, taken from culture after CMV antigen stimulation. This sequence was found in a human donor in good health (CMV status not recorded). Some clones in this sample may be carry-over from other donors' samples. The CDR3 bases are TGTGCCAGCAAATTCGACGGGAACTATGGCTACACCTTC. Translated: CASKFDGNYGYTF.